A single TCR beta chain is shown here with its context. The data were produced by immunoSEQ multiplex PCR, yet TCRdb's version contains in-frame clones alone and is incomplete. The sample holds roughly 48,000 clones, roughly 82% seen once. The sample originates from a study of OX40 agonist ivuxolimab in advanced cancers. Study background: Dosing consisted of intravenous ivuxolimab at 0.01 to 10 mg/kg every 2 weeks.

The sample was CD4+ or CD8+ T cells sorted from blood, taken in a trial of the OX40 agonist ivuxolimab. This receptor was obtained from an adult with an advanced solid tumor such as melanoma, head and neck, liver or kidney cancer.

Here the CDR3 DNA reads TGCGCCAGCAGCCAAGTCGGTAGCGGGGGGGCCCATGAGCAGTTCTTC. As protein: CASSQVGSGGAHEQFF. The V gene is TRBV4-3, the J gene TRBJ2-1; the match to TRBD2 covers 11 bases. The V gene's germline CDR1 is LGHNA and CDR2 YSLEER. The length of the CDR3 is 16 residues. The V segment lost 1 base and the J segment 8 bases; nucleotides outside the gene matches: 7.